A single T cell receptor (beta chain) is shown here with its context. What it binds is unknown. The CDR3 runs to 15 residues. The germline gives CDR1 MNHEY, CDR2 SVGAGI. V was pared by 2 bases and J by 7 bases, with 6 bases of the junction left unmatched. The data belong to a study of beta chain features in type 1 diabetes. Overall study results and limits: HLA influence on TCRB rearrangement stayed unresolved here. Among patients, naive, central memory and Treg TCRB repertoires appeared more similar than among healthy donors. Cells that show high TCR expression could be over-represented by cDNA sequencing. VDJ junctions from patients with type 1 diabetes contained fewer insertions and more deletions. A moderate, significant TCRB CDR3 shortening appeared in type 1 diabetes across four CD4+ subsets.

The entirety of the isolated RNA underwent reverse transcription, so expressed TCRB transcripts were sequenced. Some clones are missing from TCRdb's copy, which holds only in-frame ones; the method was immunoSEQ multiplex PCR. The sample shows 50,000 or so clones, approximately 45% of them seen only once. The sequenced sample consisted of Tregs from blood. This chain uses TRBV6-5 with TRBJ2-1; 9 bases map to TRBD2. The clonotype originates from a man aged 25 to 45 with type 1 diabetes. The CDR3: CASSYSSGRKNEQFF. The CDR3 DNA reads TGTGCCAGCAGTTACAGTAGCGGGAGAAAGAATGAGCAGTTCTTC.